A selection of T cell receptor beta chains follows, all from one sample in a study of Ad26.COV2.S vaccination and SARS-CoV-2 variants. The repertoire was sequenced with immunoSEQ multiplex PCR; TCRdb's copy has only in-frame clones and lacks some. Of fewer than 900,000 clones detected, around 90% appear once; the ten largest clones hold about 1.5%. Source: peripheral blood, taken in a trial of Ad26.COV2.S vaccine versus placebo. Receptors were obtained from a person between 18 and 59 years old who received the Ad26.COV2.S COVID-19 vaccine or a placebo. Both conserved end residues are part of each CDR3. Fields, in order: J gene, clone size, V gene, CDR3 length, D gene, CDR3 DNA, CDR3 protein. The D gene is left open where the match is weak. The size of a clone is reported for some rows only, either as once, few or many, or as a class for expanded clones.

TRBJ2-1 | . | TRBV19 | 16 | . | TGTGCCAGTAGTATCCCCAGCGGGACAGCCTACAATGAGCAGTTCTTC | CASSIPSGTAYNEQFF
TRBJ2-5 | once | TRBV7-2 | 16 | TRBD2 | TGTGCCAGCAGCTTAGGACTAGCGGGACCGCGGGGGACCCAGTACTTC | CASSLGLAGPRGTQYF
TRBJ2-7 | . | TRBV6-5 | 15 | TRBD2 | TGTGCCAGCAGTTACCTCGGGGTAGCGGGGGACGAGCAGTACTTC | CASSYLGVAGDEQYF
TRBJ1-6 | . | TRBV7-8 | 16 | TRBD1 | TGTGCCAGCAGCCCGGGACAGCTCGGATATAATTCACCCCTCCACTTT | CASSPGQLGYNSPLHF
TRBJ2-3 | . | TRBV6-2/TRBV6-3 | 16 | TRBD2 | TGTGCCAGCAGTTCCAGCGGGGGGGCCGCGGCAGATACGCAGTATTTT | CASSSSGGAAADTQYF
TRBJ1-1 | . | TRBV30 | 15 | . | TGTGCCTGGAGACCCCGACTCAGGGGAATCACTGAAGCTTTCTTT | CAWRPRLRGITEAFF
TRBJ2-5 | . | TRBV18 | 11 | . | TGTGCCAGCTCAGAGGGAGAGACCCAGTACTTC | CASSEGETQYF
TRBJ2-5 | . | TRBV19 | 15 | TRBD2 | TGTGCCAGTAGTCCCCAGCGGGAGTCATGGGAGACCCAGTACTTC | CASSPQRESWETQYF
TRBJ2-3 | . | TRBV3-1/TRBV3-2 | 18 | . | TGTGCCAGCAGCCCCCCTCTGATTAGCAGTAGAGTGACAGATACGCAGTATTTT | CASSPPLISSRVTDTQYF
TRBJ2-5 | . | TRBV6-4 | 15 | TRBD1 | TGTGCCAGCAGTCCCTTAGGACAGGTCCAAGAGACCCAGTACTTC | CASSPLGQVQETQYF
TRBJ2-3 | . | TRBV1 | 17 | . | TGCACCAGCAGCCAAGATTTTCTAGCGGGGGACACAGATACGCAGTATTTT | CTSSQDFLAGDTDTQYF
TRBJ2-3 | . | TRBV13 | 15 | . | TGTGCCAGCAGCCCCAGACTAGAACAGACAGATACGCAGTATTTT | CASSPRLEQTDTQYF
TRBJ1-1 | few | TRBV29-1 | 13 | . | TGCAGCGTGCGCCGGCAGGAGAACACTGAAGCTTTCTTT | CSVRRQENTEAFF
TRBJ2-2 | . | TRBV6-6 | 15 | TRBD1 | TGTGCCAGCAGCCGGACAGGCACGAACACCGGGGAGCTGTTTTTT | CASSRTGTNTGELFF
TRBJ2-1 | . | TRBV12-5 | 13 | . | TGTGCTAGTGGTTTGGGCTCCTACAATGAGCAGTTCTTC | CASGLGSYNEQFF
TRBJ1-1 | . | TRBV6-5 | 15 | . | TGTGCCAGCTCGATCGGCCAGGGTTGGGGCACTGAAGCTTTCTTT | CASSIGQGWGTEAFF
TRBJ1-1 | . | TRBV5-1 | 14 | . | TGCGCCAGCAGCTTGGGTCAGGGTAGCACTGAAGCTTTCTTT | CASSLGQGSTEAFF
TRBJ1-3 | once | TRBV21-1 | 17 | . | TGTGCCAGCAGCAAAGAGACACCTAACGGGTGTGGAAACACCATATATTTT | CASSKETPNGCGNTIYF
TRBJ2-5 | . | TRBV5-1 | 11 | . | TGCGCCAGCAGCTTACAAGAGACCCAGTACTTC | CASSLQETQYF
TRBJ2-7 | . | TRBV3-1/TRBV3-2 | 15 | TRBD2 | TGTGCCAGCAGTCATGCCGGGACTAGCGGGGTCGAGCAGTACTTC | CASSHAGTSGVEQYF
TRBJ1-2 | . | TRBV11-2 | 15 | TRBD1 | TGTGCCAGCAGCCCGAGACAGGGGGCACCGGTTGGCTACACCTTC | CASSPRQGAPVGYTF
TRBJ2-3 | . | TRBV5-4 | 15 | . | TGTGCCAGCAGCTTGCGGGCAGGGGGCACAGATACGCAGTATTTT | CASSLRAGGTDTQYF
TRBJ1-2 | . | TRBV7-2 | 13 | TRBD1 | TGTGCCAGCAGCTCGGGACAGAACTATGGCTACACCTTC | CASSSGQNYGYTF
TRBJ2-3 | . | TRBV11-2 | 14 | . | TGTGCCAGCAGCCTGGGGCCCGCTGGTGATACGCAGTATTTT | CASSLGPAGDTQYF
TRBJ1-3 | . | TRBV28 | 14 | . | TGTGCCAGCAGACCACCGGGAACTGGAAACACCATATATTTT | CASRPPGTGNTIYF
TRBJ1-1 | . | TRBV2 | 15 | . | TGTGCCAGCCTCTCCCCCTCGGGGGCGGGCACTGAAGCTTTCTTT | CASLSPSGAGTEAFF
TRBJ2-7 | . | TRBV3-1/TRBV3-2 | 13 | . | TGTGCCAGCAGCCAGACCACAAGTGAAGGCCAGTACTTC | CASSQTTSEGQYF
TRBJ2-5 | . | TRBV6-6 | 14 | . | TGTGCCAGCTGGGAAGGCCTTTTGAGGGAGACCCAGTACTTC | CASWEGLLRETQYF
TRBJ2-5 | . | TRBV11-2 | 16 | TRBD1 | TGTGCCAGCAGCTTTGGGGGGACAGGGGGCCAAGAGACCCAGTACTTC | CASSFGGTGGQETQYF
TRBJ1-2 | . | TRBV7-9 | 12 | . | TGTGCCAGCGCGGGGGGAAGCTATGGCTACACCTTC | CASAGGSYGYTF
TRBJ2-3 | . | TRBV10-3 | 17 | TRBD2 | TGTGCCATCAGCCACAGGCAGACTAGCGGGAGAACAGATACGCAGTATTTT | CAISHRQTSGRTDTQYF
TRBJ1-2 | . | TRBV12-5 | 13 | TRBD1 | TGTGCTAGTGTCCTGGACAGGGGTAGTGGCTACACCTTC | CASVLDRGSGYTF
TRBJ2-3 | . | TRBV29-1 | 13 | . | TGCAGCGTGACGGCGTCTAGCACAGATACGCAGTATTTT | CSVTASSTDTQYF
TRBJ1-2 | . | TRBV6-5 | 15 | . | TGTGCCAGCAGTACGAATTGGGACGTCATCTATGGCTACACCTTC | CASSTNWDVIYGYTF
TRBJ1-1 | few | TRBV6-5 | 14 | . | TGTGCCAGCAGCTCAAAAGGACAGCTTTCTGAAGCTTTCTTT | CASSSKGQLSEAFF
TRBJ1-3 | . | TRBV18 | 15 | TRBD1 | TGTGCCAGCTCACCACCCGGACAGGCTGGAAACACCATATATTTT | CASSPPGQAGNTIYF
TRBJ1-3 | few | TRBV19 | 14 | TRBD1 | TGTGCCAGTAGTGACAGGGGAGCTGGAAACACCATATATTTT | CASSDRGAGNTIYF
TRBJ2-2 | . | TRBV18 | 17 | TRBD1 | TGTGCCAGCTCAATCACTCGACAGGGCCGGTACACCGGGGAGCTGTTTTTT | CASSITRQGRYTGELFF
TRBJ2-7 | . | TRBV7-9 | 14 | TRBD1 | TGTGCCAGCAGCTTAGGGGACAGGGTGGACGAGCAGTACTTC | CASSLGDRVDEQYF
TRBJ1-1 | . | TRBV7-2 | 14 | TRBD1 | TGTGCCAGCAGCTTTCTACAGGGGGCGGCTGAAGCTTTCTTT | CASSFLQGAAEAFF
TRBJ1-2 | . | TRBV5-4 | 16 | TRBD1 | TGTGCCAGCAGCCACCCGGGACAGGACATGAACTATGGCTACACCTTC | CASSHPGQDMNYGYTF
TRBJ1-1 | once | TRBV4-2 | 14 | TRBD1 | TGTGCCAGCAGCCAGGGGACAGCGTTTATGAATGCTTTCTTT | CASSQGTAFMNAFF
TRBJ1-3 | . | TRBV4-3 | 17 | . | TGCGCCAGCAGCCAAGATGGGGCTCGTTCTTCTGGAAACACCATATATTTT | CASSQDGARSSGNTIYF
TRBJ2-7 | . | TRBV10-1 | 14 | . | TGCGCCAGCAGTGTGCAGGGTAAAAAAGGCGAGCAGTACTTC | CASSVQGKKGEQYF
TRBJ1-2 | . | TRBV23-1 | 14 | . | TGCGCCAGCAGTCTGGGACCTCCTAACTATGGCTACACCTTC | CASSLGPPNYGYTF
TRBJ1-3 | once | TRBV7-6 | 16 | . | TGTGCCAGCAGCTTAGCGCCTGTACTCTCTGGAAACACCATATATTTT | CASSLAPVLSGNTIYF
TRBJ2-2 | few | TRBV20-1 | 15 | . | TGCAGTGCTAGTCACGGGGGCCTTAGCGCCGGGGAGCTGTTTTTT | CSASHGGLSAGELFF
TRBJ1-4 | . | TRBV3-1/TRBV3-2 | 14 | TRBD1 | TGTGCCAGCAGCCACCAGGGGGCTGGTGAAAAACTGTTTTTT | CASSHQGAGEKLFF
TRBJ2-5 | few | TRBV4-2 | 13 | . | TGTGCCAGCAGCCAAGATAATCGAGAGACCCAGTACTTC | CASSQDNRETQYF
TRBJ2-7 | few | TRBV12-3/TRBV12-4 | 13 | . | TGTGCCAGCAGTTTTGGCAGGGTCTACGAGCAGTACTTC | CASSFGRVYEQYF
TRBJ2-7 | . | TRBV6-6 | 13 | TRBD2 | TGTGCCAGCAACCCTAGCGGATCCTACGAGCAGTACTTC | CASNPSGSYEQYF
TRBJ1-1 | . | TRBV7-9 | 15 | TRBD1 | TGTGCCAGCAGCTTCCCGACAGGGGGATTTACTGAAGCTTTCTTT | CASSFPTGGFTEAFF
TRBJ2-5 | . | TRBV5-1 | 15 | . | TGCGCCAGCAGGGGCGGCACCAGGAGTGCAGAGACCCAGTACTTC | CASRGGTRSAETQYF